The 28 T cell receptor beta chains below come from one sample, sequenced in a study of control samples from healthy donors and cancer patients. Method: immunoSEQ multiplex PCR; TCRdb's copy keeps in-frame clones and lacks some. The table shows 150,000 or so clones, with around nine tenths occurring only once. Material for sequencing was blood. The receptors derive from a man aged 25 to 40 in good health.

The chain combines TRBV6-4 with TRBJ1-5; D gene uncertain. Trimming took 7 bases from V and 6 from J, leaving 4 bases between them. The CDR3 sequence is 10 residues long. From germline, CDR1 is MRHNA and CDR2 SNTAGT. CDR3 loop: CASMCQPQHF. In DNA form, the CDR3 reads TGTGCCAGCATGTGTCAGCCCCAGCATTTT.

This chain links TRBV7-3 with TRBJ2-1; no clear D gene. This CDR3 has 14 amino acids. V lost 1 base and J lost 5, with 9 bases in between. The germline V gene encodes CDR1 SGHTA and CDR2 FQGTGA. The CDR3, as DNA: TGTGCCAGCAGCTTAAGCTTTGGACACAATGAGCAGTTCTTC. It codes for CASSLSFGHNEQFF.

The genes are TRBV5-1 and TRBJ1-3, with D hard to call. The CDR3 consists of 13 residues. CDR1 SGHRS and CDR2 YFSETQ come from the germline V gene. The germline V and J ends were trimmed by 0 bases and 11 bases, with 12 bases remaining between them. CDR3 DNA sequence: TGCGCCAGCAGCTTGGAGGAGGCCCTTCCCATATATTTT. Protein sequence: CASSLEEALPIYF.

The CDR3 DNA reads TGTGCCAGTAGTGATCGAAGGAATGAGCAGTTCTTC. This encodes CASSDRRNEQFF. The rearrangement joins TRBV19 to TRBJ2-1, with D uncertain. CDR1 is LNHDA and CDR2 is SQIVND in the germline V gene (reference sequence). The CDR3 is made up of 12 amino acids. V lost 5 bases and J lost 7, with 9 bases in between.

The CDR3 spells CASSSGTNTGELFF. Here the CDR3 DNA reads TGTGCCAGCAGTAGCGGAACGAACACCGGGGAGCTGTTTTTT. The gene calls are TRBV28 and TRBJ2-2; the D gene is possibly TRBD2 (5 bases). Germline assignment: CDR1 MDHEN and CDR2 SYDVKM. V lost 5 bases, J lost 0 bases, and 7 bases lay in between. This CDR3 has 14 residues. Combining the CDR3 with reference TRBV28 and TRBJ2-2 gives the whole variable domain DVKVTQSSRYLVKRTGEKVFLECVQDMDHENMFWYRQDPGLGLRLIYFSYDVKMKEKGDIPEGYSVSREKKERFSLILESASTNQTSMYLCASSSGTNTGELFFGEGSRLTVL.

The chain joins TRBV3-1 (or the pseudogene TRBV3-2) to TRBJ1-2; D remains ambiguous. The length of the CDR3 is 14 residues. The germline V gene encodes CDR1 LGHDT and CDR2 YNNKEL (reference sequence). Trimming shortened V by 4 bases and J by 8 bases, and 17 bases separated the two germline ends. The CDR3 protein is CASSPTESRGGYTF. The CDR3, as DNA: TGTGCCAGCAGCCCGACGGAGTCGCGAGGAGGCTACACCTTC.

The chain uses TRBV10-3 and TRBJ2-1; 11 nucleotides line up with TRBD2. Trimming at V came to 4 bases and at J to 1 base, leaving 15 bases not matched to a gene. Germline-derived CDR1 and CDR2 are ENHRY and SYGVKD. CDR3 length: 20 amino acids. In nucleotides, the CDR3 is TGTGCCATCAGTGTCGGAGTATTACTAGCGGGGGCGATGTCCTACAATGAGCAGTTCTTC. Translating it yields CAISVGVLLAGAMSYNEQFF.

This chain uses TRBV5-1 with TRBJ1-1; no clear D gene. The CDR3 is 14 residues long. Per the germline V gene, CDR1 is SGHRS and CDR2 is YFSETQ. V lost 3 bases, J lost 0 bases, and 9 bases lay in between. CDR3 bases: TGCGCCAGCAGCTCCCGGACCGTGAACACTGAAGCTTTCTTT. This translates into CASSSRTVNTEAFF.

The CDR3 loop reads CASSPTTFRDYHLNNEQFF. In nucleotides, the CDR3 is TGTGCCAGCAGCCCAACGACTTTCCGGGACTACCATCTAAACAATGAGCAGTTCTTC. The chain carries TRBV9 and TRBJ2-1, with 7 nucleotides matching TRBD2. Germline values: CDR1 SGDLS, CDR2 YYNGEE. Germline trimming cut 4 bases from V and 5 bases from J; bases unmatched to any gene: 21. The CDR3 covers 19 residues.

The rearrangement joins TRBV4-1 to TRBJ2-5; D possibly matches TRBD1 or TRBD2 (5 bases each). V was shortened by 1 base and J by 0 bases, with 6 bases between the two germline ends. The length of the CDR3 is 14 residues. Germline V gene lookup returns CDR1 MGHRA and CDR2 YSYEKL. The CDR3 sequence: CASSQGGNQETQYF. The CDR3 bases are TGCGCCAGCAGCCAAGGGGGGAACCAAGAGACCCAGTACTTC.

V and J are TRBV7-8 and TRBJ1-4, with 9 bases that match TRBD1. In germline, CDR1 is SGHVS, CDR2 FQNEAQ. V shed 1 base, J shed 7 bases, and the junction held 4 bases outside the gene matches. This CDR3 contains 15 residues. DNA of the CDR3: TGTGCCAGCAGCTTAGAACGACAGGGGGGTGAAAAACTGTTTTTT. Its protein product is CASSLERQGGEKLFF.

The V and J genes are TRBV20-1 and TRBJ1-2; D unresolved. V gave up 3 bases and J gave up 6 bases, with 8 bases separating them. Germline V CDR1 and CDR2: DFQATT, SNEGSKA (reference sequence). CDR3 size: 11 residues. Here the CDR3 DNA reads TGCAGTGCTAGCCGGCAGGATGGCTACACCTTC. Residues: CSASRQDGYTF.

This rearrangement joins TRBV2 to TRBJ1-1; D is unresolved. V was pared by 3 bases and J by 3 bases, with 17 bases between. Germline V CDR1 and CDR2: SNHLY, FYNNEI. The CDR3 totals 16 residues. The CDR3 nucleotides are TGTGCCAGCAGTGACCTCGGGTCCGCCCGAGACACTGAAGCTTTCTTT. Translation gives CASSDLGSARDTEAFF.

This chain uses TRBV4-1 with TRBJ1-4; D is unclear. V shed 0 bases and J shed 0 bases, with 14 bases lying between them. The CDR3 is 18 amino acids. Germline V lookup: CDR1 MGHRA, CDR2 YSYEKL. DNA for the CDR3: TGCGCCAGCAGCCAAGACGGTAAGGGTGCTGCAACTAATGAAAAACTGTTTTTT. Encoded protein: CASSQDGKGAATNEKLFF.

V is TRBV2 and J is TRBJ2-1, with D perhaps matching TRBD1 (6 bases). Looked up from germline, CDR1 is SNHLY and CDR2 is FYNNEI. Trimming removed 5 bases from V and 8 bases from J, with 13 bases in between. This CDR3 region has 13 residues. The CDR3 region is CASSNKQGYEQFF. In DNA, the CDR3 is TGTGCCAGCAGTAATAAACAGGGCTATGAGCAGTTCTTC.

This rearrangement joins TRBV5-5 to TRBJ2-7; D tentatively reads TRBD1 or TRBD2 (5 bases each). Trimming took off 1 base at V and 2 bases at J, with 13 bases between the two ends. This CDR3 comprises 15 residues. Germline V gene data show CDR1 as SGHKS and CDR2 as YYEKEE (reference sequence). This CDR3 is CASSLLRGGPYEQYF. The DNA for the CDR3 is TGTGCCAGCAGCTTGTTGAGGGGCGGTCCCTACGAGCAGTACTTC.

V is TRBV16 and J is TRBJ1-5; D call uncertain. The CDR3 sequence is 12 residues long. Germline-derived CDR1 and CDR2 are KGHSY and FQNENV. Trimming took 2 bases from V and 4 from J, leaving 3 bases between them. The CDR3 spells CASSQANQPQHF. Here the CDR3 DNA reads TGTGCCAGCAGCCAAGCAAATCAGCCCCAGCATTTT. Combining the CDR3 with reference TRBV16 and TRBJ1-5 gives the whole variable domain GEEVAQTPKHLVRGEGQKAKLYCAPIKGHSYVFWYQQVLKNEFKFLISFQNENVFDETGMPKERFSAKCLPNSPCSLEIQATKLEDSAVYFCASSQANQPQHFGDGTRLSIL.

The J gene is TRBJ2-1, the V gene TRBV6-5; possible D gene TRBD2, 5 bases. CDR3 length: 12 residues. Germline assignment: CDR1 MNHEY and CDR2 SVGAGI. Trimming pared 4 bases from V and 7 bases from J, leaving 8 bases between. CDR3 residues: CASSSPGNEQFF. CDR3 bases: TGTGCCAGCAGTTCTCCGGGGAATGAGCAGTTCTTC.

V and J are TRBV5-4 and TRBJ2-7, with TRBD1 matching 8 bases. This CDR3 region has 14 residues. V gave up 1 base and J gave up 2 bases; unmatched junction bases: 2. The germline CDR1 and CDR2 sequences are SGHNT and YYREEE (reference sequence). This chain's CDR3 is CASSLLDRAYEQYF. The CDR3 DNA reads as TGTGCCAGCAGCTTGCTGGACAGGGCCTACGAGCAGTACTTC.

This clone was found once. The CDR3 is CASSPQGAYGNTIYF. CDR3 in DNA: TGTGCCAGCAGCCCCCAGGGGGCGTACGGAAACACCATATATTTT. The V gene is TRBV9, the J gene TRBJ1-3; 8 bases are a match to TRBD1. Germline trimming cut 4 bases from V and 4 bases from J; bases unmatched to any gene: 7. Germline CDR1 is SGDLS and CDR2 is YYNGEE. The CDR3 sequence is 15 residues long.

This clone was observed a few times. This chain connects TRBV12-3 or TRBV12-4 to TRBJ2-5; D is unclear. The CDR3 contains 12 residues. V lost 5 bases, J lost 4 bases, and 8 bases lay in between. CDR3 sequence reads: CASSPIGETQYF. CDR3 nucleotide sequence: TGTGCCAGCAGTCCGATAGGAGAGACCCAGTACTTC.

The rearrangement uses TRBV27 and TRBJ2-5, with D unresolved. V lost 6 bases and J lost 5, with 7 bases in between. Per the germline V gene, CDR1 is MNHEY and CDR2 is SMNVEV (reference sequence). CDR3 length: 11 residues. CDR3 protein: CASRSTETQYF. The CDR3, as DNA: TGTGCCAGCAGATCAACCGAGACCCAGTACTTC.

The chain carries TRBV28 and TRBJ1-3; 9 bases fit TRBD1. Germline V gives CDR1 MDHEN, CDR2 SYDVKM. The CDR3 spans 15 residues. Trimming cost V 4 bases and J 7 bases; bases outside gene matches: 8. CDR3 in DNA: TGTGCCAGCAGTTCTGGACAGGGGCGCCTGAACACCATATATTTT. Amino acid sequence: CASSSGQGRLNTIYF.

The chain combines TRBV9 with TRBJ2-1; 8 bases are a match to TRBD1. Germline V lookup: CDR1 SGDLS, CDR2 YYNGEE. The CDR3 runs to 16 residues. With V trimmed by 4 bases and J by 8 bases, 14 bases remained unmatched. This CDR3 is CASSSAGTGLDYEQFF. In DNA, the CDR3 is TGTGCCAGCAGCTCTGCGGGGACAGGCTTAGACTATGAGCAGTTCTTC.

V usage is TRBV5-1 and J usage is TRBJ2-2; 7 positions match TRBD1. The CDR3 totals 15 residues. V was pared by 4 bases and J by 5 bases, with 8 bases of the junction left unmatched. Germline V gene data show CDR1 as SGHRS and CDR2 as YFSETQ. The CDR3 loop reads CASSPTGSVTGELFF. The CDR3 DNA reads as TGCGCCAGCAGCCCGACAGGGTCCGTGACCGGGGAGCTGTTTTTT.

The chain uses TRBV24-1 and TRBJ2-3; D is possibly TRBD1 (5 bases). The V gene lost 5 bases and the J gene lost 2 bases, with 16 bases spanning the gap. The CDR3 contains 16 residues. CDR1 is KGHDR and CDR2 is SFDVKD in the germline V gene. CDR3 bases: TGTGCCACCAGTGCCATCGGCAGGGTCCCCACAGATACGCAGTATTTT. Protein: CATSAIGRVPTDTQYF.

The V call is TRBV7-9, the J call TRBJ1-1; D may be TRBD1 (6 bases). CDR1 is SEHNR and CDR2 is FQNEAQ in the germline V gene (reference sequence). This CDR3 has 14 residues. V lost 4 bases and J lost 7, with 16 bases in between. CDR3 residues: CASSSTTGASEAFF. CDR3 DNA: TGTGCCAGCAGCTCCACCACGGGGGCGAGTGAAGCTTTCTTT.

The rearrangement links TRBV5-6 to TRBJ2-6; D possibly uses TRBD1 or TRBD2 (7 bases each). This CDR3 has 18 amino acids. Trimming removed 2 bases from V and 0 bases from J, with 15 bases in between. The germline CDR1 and CDR2 sequences are SGHDT and YYEEEE. CDR3 nucleotides: TGTGCCAGCAGCTTACAGGGGAGGGGAAACTCTGGGGCCAACGTCCTGACTTTC. Residues: CASSLQGRGNSGANVLTF.